These T cell receptor beta chains were read from a single sample in a study of blood T cell repertoires in COVID-19. Generated by immunoSEQ multiplex PCR, the TCRdb table keeps only in-frame clones and is missing some. The data show approximately 190,000 clones, with approximately 84% seen just once and 7% to 9% held by the top ten. Sequencing was performed on PBMCs or T cells enriched from blood (not recorded which). Every receptor here comes from a man in his forties who had recovered from COVID-19. Both conserved end residues are part of each CDR3. The D gene is left open where the match is weak. Size tells how often a clone was seen (once, few, many) or the class of an expanded clone, and some rows leave it out.

clone_size,j_call,v_call,d_call,cdr3_aa,cdr3_nt
NA,TRBJ1-2,TRBV5-1,TRBD1,CASRYRHGTARNYGYTF,TGCGCCAGCAGGTATAGACATGGGACAGCGAGGAACTATGGCTACACCTTC
NA,TRBJ2-2,TRBV5-1,NA,CASTLTIYTGNTGELFF,TGCGCCAGCACCCTAACGATTTATACAGGGAACACCGGGGAGCTGTTTTTT
NA,TRBJ1-5,TRBV28,NA,CASSLRGPHQPQHF,TGTGCCAGCAGTTTACGGGGTCCCCATCAGCCCCAGCATTTT
few,TRBJ1-1,TRBV11-3,NA,CASSPSGVVTEAFF,TGTGCCAGCAGCCCTTCGGGGGTTGTCACTGAAGCTTTCTTT
once,TRBJ2-1,TRBV2,NA,CASAVAGKTYNEQFF,TGTGCCAGCGCGGTTGCGGGCAAAACCTACAATGAGCAGTTCTTC
NA,TRBJ1-1,TRBV7-9,TRBD1,CASLAGGNTEAFF,TGTGCCAGCTTAGCAGGGGGCAACACTGAAGCTTTCTTT
once,TRBJ1-2,TRBV7-2,NA,CASSLDAGFYGYTF,TGTGCCAGCAGCTTAGATGCAGGCTTCTATGGCTACACCTTC
NA,TRBJ2-1,TRBV19,TRBD2,CASNSRLVRGGAYNEQFF,TGTGCCAGTAACTCTAGGTTGGTACGCGGGGGGGCCTACAATGAGCAGTTCTTC
NA,TRBJ2-2,TRBV7-9,NA,CASSQSGNTGELFF,TGTGCCAGCAGTCAGAGCGGGAACACCGGGGAGCTGTTTTTT
NA,TRBJ1-6,TRBV19,TRBD1,CASNPQGMGDSPLHF,TGTGCCAGTAACCCACAGGGGATGGGCGATTCACCCCTCCACTTT
NA,TRBJ2-2,TRBV18,NA,CASSPPAAGELFF,TGTGCCAGCTCACCACCGGCGGCCGGGGAGCTGTTTTTT
NA,TRBJ1-2,TRBV29-1,NA,CSVEDQTDYGYTF,TGCAGCGTTGAAGATCAGACAGACTATGGCTACACCTTC
few,TRBJ1-1,TRBV5-1,NA,CASSLGQGKAFF,TGCGCCAGCAGCTTGGGTCAGGGTAAAGCTTTCTTT
NA,TRBJ1-2,TRBV9,NA,CASRGEEDGYTF,TGTGCCAGCAGGGGGGAGGAAGATGGCTACACCTTC
once,TRBJ2-7,TRBV27,NA,CASKSRDKDYEQYF,TGTGCCAGCAAGTCTCGGGACAAGGACTACGAGCAGTACTTC
NA,TRBJ2-1,TRBV29-1,NA,CSVEHRYNEQFF,TGCAGCGTTGAACACAGGTACAATGAGCAGTTCTTC
few,TRBJ2-5,TRBV5-6,NA,CASSFRDWGETQYF,TGTGCCAGCAGCTTCCGGGACTGGGGGGAGACCCAGTACTTC
few,TRBJ1-2,TRBV14,NA,CASSPGNYGYTF,TGTGCCAGCAGTCCAGGGAACTATGGCTACACCTTC
NA,TRBJ2-3,TRBV6-4,TRBD1,CASSVMTGGKDTQYF,TGTGCCAGCAGCGTAATGACAGGGGGCAAAGATACGCAGTATTTT
NA,TRBJ1-2,TRBV5-4,TRBD1,CASSKDRAYGYTF,TGTGCCAGCAGTAAGGACAGGGCCTATGGCTACACCTTC
NA,TRBJ2-7,TRBV28,TRBD1,CASSLGDRGYEQYF,TGTGCCAGCAGTTTGGGGGACAGGGGGTACGAGCAGTACTTC
NA,TRBJ1-2,TRBV9,NA,CASSATTGLTYGYTF,TGTGCCAGCAGTGCTACTACAGGGCTGACCTATGGCTACACCTTC
NA,TRBJ1-1,TRBV7-9,TRBD1,CASSFRQGATEAFF,TGTGCCAGCAGCTTTAGACAGGGGGCGACTGAAGCTTTCTTT
NA,TRBJ2-7,TRBV20-1,NA,CSGSPGYEQYF,TGCAGTGGCAGCCCCGGGTACGAGCAGTACTTC
NA,TRBJ1-3,TRBV7-9,NA,CASSRDKGTYSGNTIYF,TGTGCCAGCAGCCGGGACAAGGGAACCTACTCTGGAAACACCATATATTTT
NA,TRBJ1-4,TRBV21-1,NA,CASSRNRVGDEKLFF,TGTGCCAGCAGCCGCAACAGGGTCGGGGATGAAAAACTGTTTTTT
NA,TRBJ2-5,TRBV3-1/TRBV3-2,TRBD2,CASSREKLAGNQETQYF,TGTGCCAGCAGCCGAGAAAAACTAGCGGGAAACCAAGAGACCCAGTACTTC
NA,TRBJ2-5,TRBV18,TRBD2,CASSPRAGGLETQYF,TGTGCCAGCTCACCGCGAGCGGGGGGTTTGGAGACCCAGTACTTC
NA,TRBJ1-2,TRBV29-1,NA,CTAESDLGTSGYTF,TGCACCGCCGAGTCGGATTTGGGCACCAGTGGCTACACCTTC
NA,TRBJ1-3,TRBV7-2,NA,CASSLVVSGSGNTIYF,TGTGCCAGCAGCTTAGTAGTTTCGGGCTCTGGAAACACCATATATTTT
NA,TRBJ1-2,TRBV5-1,TRBD1,CASAAGTENYGYTF,TGCGCCAGCGCTGCCGGGACAGAAAACTATGGCTACACCTTC
NA,TRBJ2-3,TRBV5-1,NA,CASSSGTDTQYF,TGCGCCAGCAGCTCGGGCACAGATACGCAGTATTTT
few,TRBJ1-2,TRBV5-6,NA,CASSFSAGHGYTF,TGTGCCAGCAGCTTCTCAGCAGGGCATGGCTACACCTTC
NA,TRBJ2-7,TRBV5-1,TRBD2,CASSKFAGRGLGDEQYF,TGCGCCAGCAGCAAGTTCGCCGGTAGGGGACTAGGTGACGAGCAGTACTTC
NA,TRBJ1-2,TRBV21-1,NA,CASSKNNQDRGLDTF,TGTGCCAGCAGCAAAAACAATCAGGACAGAGGGTTAGACACCTTC
NA,TRBJ2-7,TRBV5-1,NA,CASSLAGRSEQYF,TGCGCCAGCAGCTTGGCTGGGAGAAGCGAGCAGTACTTC
NA,TRBJ2-7,TRBV3-1/TRBV3-2,NA,CASSRREDYEQYF,TGTGCCAGCAGCCGCCGAGAAGACTACGAGCAGTACTTC
once,TRBJ1-1,TRBV24-1,TRBD1,CTRDRSNTEAFF,TGCACCAGGGACAGGAGTAACACTGAAGCTTTCTTT
NA,TRBJ1-1,TRBV30,NA,CAWADIYTEAFF,TGTGCCTGGGCGGACATTTACACTGAAGCTTTCTTT
NA,TRBJ1-2,TRBV6-5,NA,CASRTRQGYGYTF,TGTGCCAGCCGTACTCGGCAGGGATATGGCTACACCTTC
NA,TRBJ2-5,TRBV6-6,NA,CASSLRESETQYF,TGTGCCAGCAGTCTCCGGGAGTCAGAGACCCAGTACTTC
NA,TRBJ2-7,TRBV30,NA,CAWSVQLHSYEQYF,TGTGCCTGGAGTGTACAACTACACTCCTACGAGCAGTACTTC
NA,TRBJ2-7,TRBV5-6,NA,CASTLAVGSSPYEQYF,TGTGCCAGCACCTTAGCCGTCGGTAGCAGTCCCTACGAGCAGTACTTC
NA,TRBJ1-2,TRBV5-1,NA,CASREEGYGYTF,TGCGCCAGCAGGGAAGAGGGCTATGGCTACACCTTC
NA,TRBJ1-5,TRBV11-2,TRBD1,CASSLGQGLGNQPQHF,TGTGCCAGCAGCTTAGGACAGGGTCTGGGGAATCAGCCCCAGCATTTT
few,TRBJ2-3,TRBV15,NA,CATSGPGSSTDTQYF,TGTGCCACCAGCGGCCCGGGGTCGAGCACAGATACGCAGTATTTT
NA,TRBJ2-3,TRBV25-1,NA,CASSSGPSTDTQYF,TGTGCCAGCAGCTCGGGTCCTAGCACAGATACGCAGTATTTT
few,TRBJ1-5,TRBV28,NA,CASSPGTNQPQHF,TGTGCCAGCAGTCCCGGTACCAATCAGCCCCAGCATTTT
NA,TRBJ1-2,TRBV5-1,NA,CASSLRTPNGYTF,TGCGCCAGCAGCTTGCGGACACCCAATGGCTACACCTTC
once,TRBJ2-1,TRBV10-3,NA,CATETGVNNNEQFF,TGTGCCACTGAGACAGGCGTAAACAACAATGAGCAGTTCTTC
NA,TRBJ1-2,TRBV28,NA,CASSGPVANYGYTF,TGTGCCAGCAGTGGCCCAGTCGCTAACTATGGCTACACCTTC
NA,TRBJ2-7,TRBV23-1,NA,CASSQSAELPGYEQYF,TGCGCCAGCAGTCAATCAGCAGAGCTACCGGGCTACGAGCAGTACTTC
NA,TRBJ2-7,TRBV6-5,NA,CATARTETGYEQYF,TGTGCCACCGCCCGGACAGAAACGGGATACGAGCAGTACTTC
NA,TRBJ2-7,TRBV7-2,NA,CASSSAYEQYF,TGTGCCAGCAGCTCGGCCTACGAGCAGTACTTC
NA,TRBJ2-7,TRBV2,NA,CARRQDATYEQYF,TGTGCCAGAAGACAGGACGCCACCTACGAGCAGTACTTC
NA,TRBJ1-5,TRBV19,NA,CASSNPVSNQPQHF,TGTGCCAGTAGTAACCCGGTTAGCAATCAGCCCCAGCATTTT
NA,TRBJ1-2,TRBV2,TRBD1,CASSHRGDYGYTF,TGTGCCAGCAGTCACAGGGGAGACTATGGCTACACCTTC
NA,TRBJ1-1,TRBV29-1,TRBD1,CSVVAGGMNTEAFF,TGCAGCGTTGTTGCAGGGGGTATGAACACTGAAGCTTTCTTT
NA,TRBJ1-4,TRBV15,TRBD1,CATSRDGDRDTNF,TGTGCCACCAGCAGAGATGGGGACAGGGACACTAATTTT
few,TRBJ1-1,TRBV28,TRBD1,CASSLRQGNAEAFF,TGTGCCAGCAGTTTGAGACAGGGTAACGCTGAAGCTTTCTTT